The 2 T cell receptor beta chains listed next were all sequenced from one sample in a study of blood T cell repertoires in COVID-19. Measured with immunoSEQ multiplex PCR; TCRdb has only the in-frame clones, and not every one. The sample carries about 220,000 clones, just under 85% recorded once. The sequenced sample consisted of PBMCs or T cells enriched from blood (not recorded which). The receptors originated from a middle-aged woman with acute COVID-19.

CDR3 DNA sequence: TGTGCCAGCAGTACAAATACAGGGGGAGGTAAAGCTTTCTTT. Amino acid sequence: CASSTNTGGGKAFF. The rearrangement uses TRBV28 and TRBJ1-1; 8 nucleotides line up with TRBD1. The trim removed 5 bases at V and 9 bases at J, leaving 11 bases unmatched. The V gene's germline CDR1 is MDHEN and CDR2 SYDVKM. This CDR3 has 14 amino acids.

The gene calls are TRBV4-1 and TRBJ2-1, with D possibly being TRBD1 (5 bases). The CDR3 length is 16 residues. V was cut by 2 bases and J by 0 bases, with 11 bases left in between. Germline V lookup: CDR1 MGHRA, CDR2 YSYEKL. CDR3 protein: CASSQPRGVSYNEQFF. CDR3 nucleotide sequence: TGCGCCAGCAGCCAACCTAGGGGCGTCTCCTACAATGAGCAGTTCTTC.